The 30 T cell receptor beta chains listed next were all sequenced from one sample in a study of regulatory T cells in long-lasting Graves disease. This sample's time point: persistent/refractory GD, antithyroid drugs over 5 years with positive TRAb. Preparation of the TCR library used RNA extracted from PBMCs. Library construction for TCR beta used iRepertoire HTBI primers and Arm-PCR of CDR3 regions. TCRdb redid the calling of the multiplex PCR reads with MiXCR, one entry per CDR3 protein. The sample shows about 420,000 distinct CDR3 sequences, around a quarter of them seen only once. The sample consisted of peripheral blood mononuclear cells (PBMCs), taken when the disease was refractory, from a patient treated with antithyroid drugs. These receptors originate from a female donor with Graves disease.

Remarks on this clonotype: Because it lacks the conserved phenylalanine or tryptophan at the end, this CDR3 is likely a read error. This rearrangement joins TRBV6-1 to TRBJ1-1; 9 nucleotides align to TRBD1. CDR3 length: 14 amino acids. Germline CDR1 is MNHNS and CDR2 is SASEGT. The trim removed 4 bases at V and 1 base at J, leaving 1 base unmatched. This chain's CDR3 is CASSGDRENTEAFL. The CDR3 coding sequence is TGTGCCAGCAGTGGGGACAGGGAGAACACTGAAGCTTTCCTT.

This rearrangement joins TRBV28 to TRBJ2-2; TRBD2 matches at 12 bases. Germline V gene sequence: CDR1 MDHEN, CDR2 SYDVKM. The V segment lost 4 bases and the J segment 7 bases; nucleotides outside the gene matches: 4. The CDR3 is made up of 15 amino acids. CDR3 sequence: CASSSLAGGNGELFF. CDR3 bases: TGTGCCAGCAGTTCTCTAGCGGGAGGGAACGGGGAGCTGTTTTTT.

This clonotype showed up just a few times. The chain carries TRBV5-1 and TRBJ2-7; 8 bases are a match to TRBD1. The CDR3 is 14 residues long. The V and J ends lost 0 bases and 5 bases, in that order; junction bases with no gene match: 4. CDR1 is SGHRS, CDR2 YFSETQ, per germline. CDR3 in DNA: TGCGCCAGCAGCTTGGAGGACAGGGTGCACGAGCAGTACTTC. Translating gives CASSLEDRVHEQYF. The full variable domain, rest sourced from reference TRBV5-1 and TRBJ2-7, is KAGVTQTPRYLIKTRGQQVTLSCSPISGHRSVSWYQQTPGQGLQFLFEYFSETQRNKGNFPGRFSGRQFSNSRSEMNVSTLELGDSALYLCASSLEDRVHEQYFGPGTRLTVT.

This chain links TRBV3-1 with TRBJ2-7; D is unresolved. Germline V gives CDR1 LGHDT, CDR2 YNNKEL (reference sequence). V dropped 1 base and J dropped 6 bases, with 7 bases sitting between them. This CDR3 has 12 amino acids. CDR3 sequence reads: CASSQGAAEQYF. The CDR3 bases are TGTGCCAGCAGCCAAGGTGCCGCCGAGCAGTACTTC.

This clonotype has more than one count but fewer than ten. DNA for the CDR3: TGTGCCAGCAGCATCCCGACAGGGGCGCGCGCCTCTGGGGCCAACGTCCTGACTTTC. Residues: CASSIPTGARASGANVLTF. This chain links TRBV11-2 with TRBJ2-6; the match to TRBD1 covers 8 bases. Germline loops: CDR1 SGHAT, CDR2 FQNNGV. Trimming cost V 5 bases and J 0 bases; bases outside gene matches: 12. There are 19 residues in the CDR3.

This clonotype was seen only a few times. This chain links TRBV20-1 with TRBJ2-1, with no clear D. Germline V gives CDR1 DFQATT, CDR2 SNEGSKA (reference sequence). This CDR3 is 15 amino acids long. V lost 6 bases and J 0 bases, leaving 15 bases between the germline ends. CDR3 coding DNA: TGCAGTGCCACCGAGAGCGCAAGCTCCTACAATGAGCAGTTCTTC. Translating gives CSATESASSYNEQFF.

The chain uses TRBV20-1 and TRBJ1-1; TRBD1 matches 7 bases. CDR3 size: 14 residues. V dropped 7 bases and J dropped 4; count of bases not matched to a gene: 12. The germline V gene encodes CDR1 DFQATT and CDR2 SNEGSKA (reference sequence). The CDR3 DNA reads as TGCAGTGTAAGGGACATGACAGGGTCCACTGAAGCTTTCTTT. Translated: CSVRDMTGSTEAFF.

The V call is TRBV19, the J call TRBJ1-5; D is ambiguous. With 6 bases removed from V and 0 bases from J, the gap between germline ends came to 3 bases. Germline V gene data show CDR1 as LNHDA and CDR2 as SQIVND (reference sequence). The CDR3 totals 12 residues. The DNA of the CDR3 is TGTGCCAGTAGGAATAGCAATCAGCCCCAGCATTTT. Its translation is CASRNSNQPQHF.

This clonotype was seen ten or more times. The chain employs TRBV2 and TRBJ1-1; D might be TRBD1 (6 bases). The V gene lost 6 bases and the J gene lost 0 bases, with 14 bases spanning the gap. In germline, CDR1 is SNHLY, CDR2 FYNNEI. The CDR3 totals 15 residues. CDR3 bases: TGTGCCAGCAGAGATTCGGGACACCTGAACACTGAAGCTTTCTTT. Encoded protein: CASRDSGHLNTEAFF.

This clonotype turned up a few times. V gene TRBV7-9 combines with J gene TRBJ1-5, with 10 nucleotides matching TRBD1. The CDR3 totals 16 residues. V lost 1 base, J lost 9 bases, and 9 bases stayed unmatched. The germline V gene encodes CDR1 SEHNR and CDR2 FQNEAQ (reference sequence). CDR3 amino acids: CASSLVAGTGDAPQHF. As DNA, the CDR3 is TGTGCCAGCAGCTTAGTGGCCGGGACAGGGGACGCGCCCCAGCATTTT.

Worth noting for this clonotype: This clone may be a read error of a much larger clone one base away. This chain connects TRBV28 to TRBJ1-5; TRBD1 might be the D (5 bases). V gave up 7 bases and J gave up 6 bases, with 22 bases separating them. Germline lookup yields CDR1 MDHEN and CDR2 SYDVKM. The CDR3 contains 16 residues. The DNA for the CDR3 is TGTGCCAGCACTCGAATGGGGGGACGGAGAAGTCAGCCCCAGCATTTT. Translated, it gives CASTRMGGRRSQPQHF.

The chain carries TRBV5-1 and TRBJ2-7, with 7 positions matching TRBD2. V shed 0 bases, J shed 3 bases, and the junction held 9 bases outside the gene matches. The CDR3 has 16 residues. Germline V CDR1 and CDR2: SGHRS, YFSETQ. CDR3 in DNA: TGCGCCAGCAGCTTGGCCGGCGGGAGTCGCTACTACGAGCAGTACTTC. It encodes CASSLAGGSRYYEQYF.

The V gene is TRBV7-2, the J gene TRBJ2-7, with a weak D call TRBD2 (6 bases). Between the trimmed V and J ends, which lost 5 bases and 3 bases, there was a span of 14 bases. CDR1 is SGHTA, CDR2 FQGNSA, per germline. The length of the CDR3 is 14 residues. CDR3 DNA sequence: TGTGCCAGCAGCGCCATCGACGGGAGCTACGAGCAGTACTTC. Translating gives CASSAIDGSYEQYF.

This clonotype was counted a few times. The chain uses TRBV5-1 and TRBJ1-4, with 8 bases lining up with TRBD1. The CDR3 is 14 amino acids. Germline loops: CDR1 SGHRS, CDR2 YFSETQ. Trimming at V came to 0 bases and at J to 8 bases, leaving 3 bases not matched to a gene. The CDR3 sequence: CASSLGTGREKLFF. The CDR3 DNA sequence: TGCGCCAGCAGCTTGGGGACAGGGAGGGAAAAACTGTTTTTT. The variable domain in full, with the rest retrieved from reference TRBV5-1 and TRBJ1-4, is KAGVTQTPRYLIKTRGQQVTLSCSPISGHRSVSWYQQTPGQGLQFLFEYFSETQRNKGNFPGRFSGRQFSNSRSEMNVSTLELGDSALYLCASSLGTGREKLFFGSGTQLSVL.

On this clonotype itself: A clone one base away is much larger, so this may be a read error. The rearrangement joins TRBV2 to TRBJ1-2; maybe TRBD1 (5 bases). The CDR3 has 15 residues. Trimming left V 10 bases short and J 1 base short, with 19 bases between. CDR1 SNHLY and CDR2 FYNNEI come from the germline V gene. This chain's CDR3 is CANAEGTGYNYGYTF. CDR3 nucleotide sequence: TGTGCCAACGCAGAGGGCACAGGTTATAACTATGGCTACACCTTC.

This clonotype was detected a few times. The chain is built from TRBV6-2 or TRBV6-3 and TRBJ2-7, with 13 bases that match TRBD2. CDR3 length: 16 amino acids. Germline loops: CDR1 MNHEY, CDR2 SVGEGT. Germline trimming cut 5 bases from V and 5 bases from J; bases unmatched to any gene: 9. CDR3 DNA: TGTGCCAGCAGTCCCACAGGACTAGCGGGAGCAGACGAGCAGTACTTC. This gives the protein CASSPTGLAGADEQYF.

The table lists this clonotype with many counts. This chain uses TRBV12-3 or TRBV12-4 with TRBJ2-2; D not certain. V was pared by 11 bases and J by 4 bases, with 8 bases between. The CDR3 runs to 11 residues. CDR3 coding DNA: TGTGCCCGTCGGCGCACCGGGGAGCTGTTTTTT. It codes for CARRRTGELFF.

The chain uses TRBV6-2 or TRBV6-3 and TRBJ2-2; D is ambiguous. This CDR3 has 16 amino acids. Trimming took 4 bases from V and 5 from J, leaving 17 bases between them. Germline V gene data show CDR1 as MNHEY and CDR2 as SVGEGT. CDR3 sequence (DNA): TGTGCCAGCAGTTCTTGGACCATCCTTGGGACCGGGGAGCTGTTTTTT. Amino acid sequence: CASSSWTILGTGELFF.

This chain links TRBV2 with TRBJ2-7; D unresolved. Germline CDR1 and CDR2: SNHLY and FYNNEI. With 6 bases removed from V and 1 base from J, the gap between germline ends came to 16 bases. CDR3 length: 15 amino acids. This CDR3 is CASSEFGKKSYEQYF. The CDR3 bases are TGTGCCAGCAGCGAATTCGGCAAAAAATCCTACGAGCAGTACTTC.

This clonotype was picked up a small number of times. The chain carries TRBV29-1 and TRBJ1-1; TRBD1 aligns across 8 bases. The CDR3 covers 13 residues. Per germline, CDR1 SQVTM and CDR2 ANQGSEA. V trimming: 7 bases; J trimming: 1 base; junction bases outside the gene matches: 5. The CDR3 loop is CSAYRGGNTEAFF. For the CDR3, the DNA is TGCAGCGCCTACAGGGGGGGGAACACTGAAGCTTTCTTT.

This chain links TRBV27 with TRBJ1-5; the D gene is possibly TRBD1 (5 bases). The V end lost 1 base, the J end lost 5 bases, and 9 bases lay between the germline ends. The germline V gene has CDR1 MNHEY and CDR2 SMNVEV (reference sequence). The CDR3 has 14 amino acids. This chain's CDR3 is CASSLLGVDQPQHF. The CDR3 DNA follows: TGTGCCAGCAGTTTATTAGGGGTGGATCAGCCCCAGCATTTT.

This clonotype has at least ten counts. This chain links TRBV2 with TRBJ2-2, with 10 positions matching TRBD2. The V gene end was trimmed by 5 bases and the J gene end by 0 bases; junction bases not matched to a gene: 3. The CDR3 totals 16 residues. Germline assignment: CDR1 SNHLY and CDR2 FYNNEI. Here the CDR3 reads CASSFGLAANTGELFF. For the CDR3, the DNA is TGTGCCAGCAGTTTCGGACTAGCGGCGAACACCGGGGAGCTGTTTTTT.

This clonotype was seen ten or more times. This chain uses TRBV28 with TRBJ1-4, with D possibly TRBD1 on 5 matching bases. V lost 4 bases to trimming and J lost 7 bases, with 13 bases between them. This CDR3 region has 14 residues. The germline gives CDR1 MDHEN, CDR2 SYDVKM. CDR3: CASSYQGGREKLFF. In nucleotides, the CDR3 is TGTGCCAGCAGTTACCAGGGTGGGCGTGAAAAACTGTTTTTT. The variable domain in full, with the rest retrieved from reference TRBV28 and TRBJ1-4, is DVKVTQSSRYLVKRTGEKVFLECVQDMDHENMFWYRQDPGLGLRLIYFSYDVKMKEKGDIPEGYSVSREKKERFSLILESASTNQTSMYLCASSYQGGREKLFFGSGTQLSVL.

The chain uses TRBV5-1 and TRBJ1-1, with a tentative D call TRBD1 (6 bases). The CDR3 sequence is 15 residues long. Trimming took off 4 bases at V and 5 bases at J, with 18 bases between the two ends. Germline CDR1 SGHRS, CDR2 YFSETQ. The CDR3 DNA reads as TGCGCCAGCAGCCCCTCGCCACAGGGTGTAACTGAAGCTTTCTTT. Translated: CASSPSPQGVTEAFF.

This clonotype was counted many times. The rearrangement links TRBV2 to TRBJ1-5; 7 positions match TRBD1. The CDR3 length is 14 residues. J was trimmed by 0 bases and V by 6 bases; bases with no gene match: 2. The germline V gene has CDR1 SNHLY and CDR2 FYNNEI. This CDR3 reads CASRQGNSNQPQHF. Written as DNA, the CDR3 is TGTGCCAGCAGACAGGGGAATAGCAATCAGCCCCAGCATTTT. The complete variable domain, with remaining parts taken from reference TRBV2 and TRBJ1-5, reads EPEVTQTPSHQVTQMGQEVILRCVPISNHLYFYWYRQILGQKVEFLVSFYNNEISEKSEIFDDQFSVERPDGSNFTLKIRSTKLEDSAMYFCASRQGNSNQPQHFGDGTRLSIL.

This clonotype was recorded many times. This chain uses TRBV6-1 with TRBJ1-2; 8 bases map to TRBD1. CDR1 and CDR2 (germline): MNHNS, SASEGT. J lost 2 bases, V lost 5 bases, and 7 bases had no gene match. The CDR3 has 15 residues. The CDR3 sequence is CASSKQGVRNYGYTF. The CDR3 DNA reads as TGTGCCAGCAGTAAACAGGGGGTACGCAACTATGGCTACACCTTC.

The V and J genes are TRBV14 and TRBJ1-2; D is uncertain. The CDR3 is made up of 13 amino acids. Per germline, CDR1 SGHDN and CDR2 FVKESK. V lost 1 base and J 6 bases, leaving 9 bases between the germline ends. The CDR3 spells CASSQGRADGYTF. CDR3 in DNA: TGTGCCAGCAGCCAAGGACGGGCAGATGGCTACACCTTC.

This clonotype was counted at least ten times. The chain is built from TRBV11-2 and TRBJ1-1; D is unclear. This CDR3 is 13 amino acids long. Germline CDR1 SGHAT, CDR2 FQNNGV. Trimming stripped 3 bases from V and 6 bases from J, with 11 bases between. The CDR3 DNA reads as TGTGCCAGCAGCTTCGTTACCGTGGCTGAAGCTTTCTTT. This gives the protein CASSFVTVAEAFF.

This clonotype was seen more than once but under ten times. Because it lacks the conserved phenylalanine or tryptophan at the end, this CDR3 is likely a read error. The chain couples TRBV7-2 to TRBJ1-4, with 11 bases aligning to TRBD1. The CDR3 is made up of 15 amino acids. V was pared by 0 bases and J by 8 bases, with 2 bases of the junction left unmatched. Per the germline V gene, CDR1 is SGHTA and CDR2 is FQGNSA. CDR3: CASSLARTGGEKLFL. CDR3 nucleotide sequence: TGTGCCAGCAGCTTAGCACGGACAGGGGGCGAAAAACTGTTTCTT.

Many counts were recorded for this clonotype. The rearrangement uses TRBV28 and TRBJ1-5, with D tentatively TRBD1 (5 bases). Germline V gene lookup returns CDR1 MDHEN and CDR2 SYDVKM. The V end lost 5 bases, the J end lost 0 bases, and 8 bases lay between the germline ends. The CDR3 runs to 14 residues. The DNA of the CDR3 is TGTGCCAGCAGTCCGACAGTTAGCAATCAGCCCCAGCATTTT. Protein product: CASSPTVSNQPQHF.